This T cell receptor beta chain was found in a study of cytomegalovirus exposure and HLA in healthy donors. Whole-study context: Out of 398 genotyped donors, 81% belonged to the Caucasian-associated ancestry cluster.

This CDR3 has 13 residues. With 1 base removed from V and 0 bases from J, the gap between germline ends came to 3 bases. Germline V gene data show CDR1 as SGHAT and CDR2 as FQNNGV. Regarding donors, all were healthy bone marrow donors. PCR was performed using 60 Vbeta and 13 Jbeta primers. The repertoire was sequenced with immunoSEQ multiplex PCR; TCRdb's copy has only in-frame clones and lacks some. This sample yields more than 95,000 clones, of which 75% to 85% are seen a single time; about 2.2% belongs to the top ten. This TCR came from a man aged 25 to 45 in good health and CMV-seronegative. The chain is built from TRBV11-2 and TRBJ1-2; D unresolved. Sequenced: PBMCs. CDR3 coding DNA: TGTGCCAGCAGCTTAGCAGCTAACTATGGCTACACCTTC. This translates into CASSLAANYGYTF.